This T cell receptor (beta chain) was sequenced in a study of post-analysis software for immune sequencing data. Whole-study context: Relapsing-remitting, secondary progressive and progressive-relapsing multiple sclerosis were all included among the disease courses.

Overall study results and limits: The study found TRBV5-6, TRBV5-1 and TRBV20-1 among roughly 5 TRBV segments more frequent in patients than controls. With F measure, samples from one preparation batch clustered together strongly. Multiple sclerosis was associated with a significant reduction in normalized Chao1 diversity relative to controls.

Trimming took 3 bases from V and 0 from J, leaving 12 bases between them. CDR3 length: 16 amino acids. As to this clonotype: Its matching antigen is unknown.

Unique molecular identifiers were built into the TCR beta cDNA libraries. TCRdb reanalysed the PCR reads using MiXCR and keeps one entry per CDR3 protein. The profile covers 400,000 to 500,000 distinct CDR3 sequences, with more than 30% appearing a single time and approximately 7.7% taken by the ten largest. The chain links TRBV12-3 or TRBV12-4 to TRBJ1-5, with unresolved D. Sequenced material: blood. The TCR was taken from a girl aged 2 to 10 with multiple sclerosis. The CDR3 here is CASSFRAFYSNQPQHF. In DNA, the CDR3 is TGTGCCAGCAGTTTTAGGGCTTTCTATAGCAATCAGCCCCAGCATTTT.